These 28 T cell receptor beta chains originate from one sample sequenced in a study of blood T cells in healthy people across ages. Primers used in a second PCR of roughly 6 to 12 cycles were a sample-barcoded 5' primer and a J-beta primer mix. Each CDR3 protein gets one entry after TCRdb re-called the 5' RACE reads with MiXCR. Of 710,000 or so distinct CDR3 sequences listed, about a third are singletons. The sequenced sample consisted of blood. Receptors originate from a woman older than 75 in good health.

The V call is TRBV20-1, the J call TRBJ2-3, with TRBD2 matching over 9 bases. The CDR3 has 14 residues. V lost 4 bases, J lost 3 bases, and 5 bases stayed unmatched. Germline V gives CDR1 DFQATT, CDR2 SNEGSKA (reference sequence). CDR3 residues: CSATLAGVTDTQYF. CDR3 DNA: TGCAGTGCTACCTTAGCGGGAGTAACAGATACGCAGTATTTT.

The chain links TRBV12-3 or TRBV12-4 to TRBJ1-2; D gene uncertain. The ends were cut back, 4 bases at V and 2 bases at J, with 20 bases in the middle. The CDR3 spans 17 residues. The CDR3 protein is CASSSIIPGSGNYGYTF. The CDR3 DNA sequence: TGTGCCAGCAGTTCAATTATCCCCGGTAGTGGAAACTATGGCTACACCTTC.

There are many counts of this clonotype. The gene calls are TRBV4-2 and TRBJ2-3, with 12 bases fitting TRBD1. The CDR3 totals 18 residues. V lost 2 bases, J lost 1 base, and 7 bases stayed unmatched. Germline-derived CDR1 and CDR2 are LGHNA and YNFKEQ. Here the CDR3 DNA reads TGTGCCAGCAGCCAAAGTGGGGGGACAGGGGGCGGCACAGATACGCAGTATTTT. Its translation: CASSQSGGTGGGTDTQYF.

This clonotype occurred many times. This chain uses TRBV29-1 with TRBJ2-7, with unresolved D. The CDR3 has 14 residues. V was shortened by 5 bases and J by 4 bases, with 18 bases between the two germline ends. The germline V gene has CDR1 SQVTM and CDR2 ANQGSEA. CDR3 coding DNA: TGCAGCGTTCTCTTTCCTGCCCCACATTACGAGCAGTACTTC. Amino acid sequence: CSVLFPAPHYEQYF.

The chain has TRBV30 and TRBJ1-4; D call uncertain. V lost 2 bases and J 0 bases, leaving 16 bases between the germline ends. In germline, CDR1 is GTSNPN, CDR2 SVGIG (reference sequence). This CDR3 has 17 amino acids. The CDR3 loop reads CAWSLGISISTNEKLFF. The CDR3 bases are TGTGCCTGGAGTCTGGGAATCTCTATTTCAACTAATGAAAAACTGTTTTTT.

This chain links TRBV7-2 with TRBJ1-1; D is unresolved. The V and J ends lost 1 base and 1 base respectively, with 10 bases between them. This CDR3 contains 15 residues. CDR1 SGHTA and CDR2 FQGNSA come from the germline V gene. The CDR3 loop is CASSLGPVKNTEAFF. The CDR3 DNA reads TGTGCCAGCAGCTTAGGCCCAGTTAAGAACACTGAAGCTTTCTTT.

V gene TRBV7-2 combines with J gene TRBJ2-4, with D maybe TRBD1 (7 bases). With 4 bases removed from V and 13 bases from J, the gap between germline ends came to 23 bases. CDR1 is SGHTA, CDR2 FQGNSA, per germline. The CDR3 length is 15 residues. The CDR3 coding sequence is TGTGCCAGCAGCTGGAACAGGGACAGTTGGGGGGAGCAGTACTTC. This gives the protein CASSWNRDSWGEQYF.

On this clonotype: A much larger clone differs from this one at a single base, so this may be a read error. The CDR3 DNA reads as TGCACCAGCAGCTTTACAAGTAGCGGGGGCTATTCCTACAATGAGCAGTTCTTC. Translating it yields CTSSFTSSGGYSYNEQFF. The chain employs TRBV5-1 and TRBJ2-1, with 9 bases lining up with TRBD2. The CDR3 runs 18 residues. Germline V gives CDR1 SGHRS, CDR2 YFSETQ.

Note on this clonotype: It may be a read error: a sequence one base away is much more abundant. The rearrangement links TRBV20-1 to TRBJ1-4; D possibly corresponds to TRBD1 (6 bases). The CDR3 totals 14 residues. Germline V gene data show CDR1 as DFQATT and CDR2 as SNEGSKA (reference sequence). The CDR3 DNA reads as TGCAGTGCTAGTGACAGGTCAACTAGTGAAAAACTGTTTTTT. Amino acids: CSASDRSTSEKLFF.

The chain has TRBV12-3 or TRBV12-4 and TRBJ1-1; 7 positions agree with TRBD1. Trimming removed 5 bases from V and 4 bases from J; junction bases left unmatched: 7. The length of the CDR3 is 14 residues. DNA of the CDR3: TGTGCCAGCAGTGCAGGGGGAATCGTCACTGAAGCTTTCTTT. Its protein product is CASSAGGIVTEAFF.

This clonotype has at least ten counts. This rearrangement joins TRBV9 to TRBJ2-5; TRBD1 aligns across 7 bases. Trimming took 3 bases from V and 5 from J; bases not matched to a gene: 1. CDR3 length: 12 residues. Looked up from germline, CDR1 is SGDLS and CDR2 is YYNGEE. The DNA for the CDR3 is TGTGCCAGCAGCGCCAGGGGGGAGACCCAGTACTTC. Amino acids: CASSARGETQYF.

Ten or more counts support this clonotype. The chain employs TRBV5-4 and TRBJ2-5; TRBD2 matches 8 bases. The CDR3 totals 15 residues. CDR1 and CDR2 (germline): SGHNT, YYREEE (reference sequence). V trimming: 3 bases; J trimming: 3 bases; junction bases outside the gene matches: 7. CDR3 residues: CASSWAGTRKETQYF. In DNA form, the CDR3 reads TGTGCCAGCAGCTGGGCCGGGACTAGAAAAGAGACCCAGTACTTC.

This clonotype was recorded many times. The rearrangement uses TRBV9 and TRBJ2-1; 11 bases map to TRBD2. Trimming at V came to 1 base and at J to 10 bases, leaving 7 bases not matched to a gene. Germline CDR1 SGDLS, CDR2 YYNGEE. The CDR3 has 15 residues. DNA of the CDR3: TGTGCCAGCAGCGTACTAGCGGGGGGAGCAGTAGAGCAGTTCTTC. Amino acid sequence: CASSVLAGGAVEQFF.

This clonotype was seen ten or more times. The chain recombines TRBV7-2 with TRBJ1-2, with 7 bases matching TRBD1. V shed 1 base, J shed 6 bases, and the junction held 2 bases outside the gene matches. Per germline, CDR1 SGHTA and CDR2 FQGNSA. This CDR3 is 13 amino acids long. The CDR3 loop reads CASSLETGNGYTF. CDR3 nucleotide sequence: TGTGCCAGCAGCTTAGAGACAGGGAATGGCTACACCTTC.

This chain links TRBV20-1 with TRBJ2-1; D is perhaps TRBD2 (6 bases). CDR3 length: 13 amino acids. V gave up 6 bases and J gave up 5 bases, with 14 bases separating them. Germline lookup yields CDR1 DFQATT and CDR2 SNEGSKA (reference sequence). The CDR3 sequence is CSAGTPGDNEQFF. In DNA, the CDR3 is TGCAGTGCGGGGACCCCGGGGGACAATGAGCAGTTCTTC.

V and J are TRBV6-2 or TRBV6-3 and TRBJ1-2, with 8 bases identical to TRBD1. Germline assignment: CDR1 MNHEY and CDR2 SVGEGT. CDR3 length: 15 amino acids. After removal of 6 bases from V and 7 bases from J, the junction contained 13 bases not matched to a gene. In nucleotides, the CDR3 is TGTGCCAGCAGATATCGGTCAGGGGGCCCTATTGGCTACACCTTC. Residues: CASRYRSGGPIGYTF.

A few counts support this clonotype. The chain couples TRBV25-1 to TRBJ2-5, with D perhaps matching TRBD2 (5 bases). V lost 7 bases to trimming and J lost 4 bases, with 13 bases between them. This CDR3 region has 13 residues. Germline loops: CDR1 MGHDK, CDR2 SYGVNS. CDR3 in DNA: TGTGCCAGCAAGAAGGGAGTAGGAGAGACCCAGTACTTC. It is translated as CASKKGVGETQYF.

Many counts were recorded for this clonotype. This sequence joins TRBV5-6 and TRBJ2-1; TRBD2 might be the D (7 bases). V was clipped by 4 bases and J by 4 bases, with 24 bases between them. Germline V gives CDR1 SGHDT, CDR2 YYEEEE. The CDR3 has 18 amino acids. CDR3 sequence reads: CASSQEQGWGGLYNEQFF. The DNA for the CDR3 is TGTGCCAGCAGCCAAGAACAGGGCTGGGGGGGCCTTTACAATGAGCAGTTCTTC.

The sample holds many counts of this clonotype. V usage is TRBV11-2 and J usage is TRBJ2-5; D may be TRBD1 or TRBD2 (7 bases each). Germline CDR1 is SGHAT and CDR2 is FQNNGV. The V and J ends lost 1 base and 2 bases respectively, with 17 bases between them. This CDR3 spans 17 amino acids. CDR3 region: CASSLGKGGTDQETQYF. As DNA, the CDR3 is TGTGCCAGCAGCTTAGGGAAGGGGGGGACAGATCAAGAGACCCAGTACTTC.

A few counts support this clonotype. Being one base from a much bigger clone, this may be a read error. This sequence joins TRBV7-2 and TRBJ2-5, with 7 bases identical to TRBD1. CDR1 is SGHTA, CDR2 FQGNSA, per germline. With V trimmed by 5 bases and J by 2 bases, 5 bases remained unmatched. The CDR3 spans 14 residues. DNA for the CDR3: TGTGCCAGCAGCCGGACAGGAAATCAAGAGACCCAGTACTTC. Translating gives CASSRTGNQETQYF.

This clonotype appeared many times. The chain has TRBV6-5 and TRBJ2-7; 8 nucleotides line up with TRBD1. V shed 0 bases, J shed 5 bases, and the junction held 6 bases outside the gene matches. The length of the CDR3 is 15 residues. Germline CDR1 MNHEY, CDR2 SVGAGI. CDR3 amino acids: CASSYSRTGFNEQYF. CDR3 DNA: TGTGCCAGCAGTTACTCGCGGACAGGGTTTAACGAGCAGTACTTC.

This clonotype occurred many times. V gene TRBV9 combines with J gene TRBJ2-1; 9 positions agree with TRBD1. This CDR3 is built from 14 residues. Germline-derived CDR1 and CDR2 are SGDLS and YYNGEE. Trimming removed 3 bases from V and 5 bases from J; junction bases left unmatched: 3. The CDR3 region is CASSGDRADNEQFF. Written as DNA, the CDR3 is TGTGCCAGCAGCGGGGACAGGGCGGACAATGAGCAGTTCTTC.

The table lists this clonotype with many counts. The rearrangement uses TRBV7-2 and TRBJ2-5; 8 bases map to TRBD2. This CDR3 comprises 14 residues. Per the germline V gene, CDR1 is SGHTA and CDR2 is FQGNSA. Trimming at V came to 8 bases and at J to 1 base, leaving 6 bases not matched to a gene. This CDR3 reads CASLVGGAQETQYF. Here the CDR3 DNA reads TGTGCCAGCCTGGTCGGGGGGGCCCAAGAGACCCAGTACTTC.

This clonotype has ten or more counts. This rearrangement joins TRBV27 to TRBJ2-3; D is ambiguous. CDR3 length: 11 amino acids. Germline CDR1 and CDR2: MNHEY and SMNVEV (reference sequence). V lost 6 bases and J 6 bases, leaving 7 bases between the germline ends. CDR3 sequence reads: CASRRLDTQYF. The CDR3 nucleotides are TGTGCCAGCAGACGGTTGGATACGCAGTATTTT.

The chain has TRBV28 and TRBJ2-7, with D hard to call. The V end was cut by 5 bases, the J end by 0 bases, with 14 bases between. This CDR3 spans 15 amino acids. Germline V CDR1 and CDR2: MDHEN, SYDVKM. The CDR3 sequence: CASSPRRTFSYEQYF. CDR3 sequence (DNA): TGTGCCAGCAGTCCCCGTAGGACCTTCTCCTACGAGCAGTACTTC.

A note on this clonotype: One base away lies a much larger clone, so this may be a sequencing read error. The chain carries TRBV12-3 or TRBV12-4 and TRBJ2-1; D remains ambiguous. Judging by the DNA end, TRBJ2-7 fits better; the J call may be wrong. The CDR3 is made up of 18 amino acids. CDR3 DNA: TGTGCCAGCAGTTTAAGTCCCTCGTTTGGTAGGTCCTACAATGAGCAGTACTTC. Its protein product is CASSLSPSFGRSYNEQYF.

This clonotype has a count of ten or more. The chain joins TRBV11-2 to TRBJ2-3; tentative D call: TRBD2 (6 bases). Germline CDR1 SGHAT, CDR2 FQNNGV. V dropped 4 bases and J dropped 2 bases, with 13 bases sitting between them. This CDR3 spans 15 amino acids. CDR3 sequence (DNA): TGTGCCAGCAGCTCTCGTCGGGAGAACACAGATACGCAGTATTTT. This gives the protein CASSSRRENTDTQYF.

This clonotype showed up many times. The chain has TRBV9 and TRBJ2-6; TRBD1 aligns across 7 bases. Germline CDR1 is SGDLS and CDR2 is YYNGEE. J gave up 0 bases and V 4 bases, and 7 bases lay outside the gene matches. The CDR3 is 17 amino acids. In DNA, the CDR3 is TGTGCCAGCAGCCCCAGGGGACAGAGCTCTGGGGCCAACGTCCTGACTTTC. Encoded protein: CASSPRGQSSGANVLTF. The variable domain in full, with the rest retrieved from reference TRBV9 and TRBJ2-6, is DSGVTQTPKHLITATGQRVTLRCSPRSGDLSVYWYQQSLDQGLQFLIQYYNGEERAKGNILERFSAQQFPDLHSELNLSSLELGDSALYFCASSPRGQSSGANVLTFGAGSRLTVL.